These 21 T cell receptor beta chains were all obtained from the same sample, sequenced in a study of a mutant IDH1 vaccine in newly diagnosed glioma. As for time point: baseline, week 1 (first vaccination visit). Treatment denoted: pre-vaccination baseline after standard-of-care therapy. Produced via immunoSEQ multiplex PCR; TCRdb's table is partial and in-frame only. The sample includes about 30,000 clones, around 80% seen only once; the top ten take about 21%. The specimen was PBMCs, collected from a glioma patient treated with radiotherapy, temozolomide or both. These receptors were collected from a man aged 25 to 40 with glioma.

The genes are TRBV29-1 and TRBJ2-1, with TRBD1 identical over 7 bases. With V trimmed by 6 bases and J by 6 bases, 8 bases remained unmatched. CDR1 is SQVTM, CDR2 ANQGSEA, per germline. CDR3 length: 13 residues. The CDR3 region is CSVMGTVVNEQFF. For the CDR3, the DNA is TGCAGCGTCATGGGGACAGTTGTCAATGAGCAGTTCTTC.

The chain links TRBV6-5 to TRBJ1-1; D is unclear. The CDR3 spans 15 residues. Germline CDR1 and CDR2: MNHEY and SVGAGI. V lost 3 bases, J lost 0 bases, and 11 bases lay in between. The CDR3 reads CASSYGVLLNTEAFF. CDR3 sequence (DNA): TGTGCCAGCAGTTATGGGGTGCTACTGAACACTGAAGCTTTCTTT.

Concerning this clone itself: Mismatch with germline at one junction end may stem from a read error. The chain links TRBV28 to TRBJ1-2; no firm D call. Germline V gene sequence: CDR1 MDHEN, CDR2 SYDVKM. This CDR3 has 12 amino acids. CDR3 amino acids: CASSLKGPAPAF. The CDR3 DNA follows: TGTGCCAGCAGTTTAAAAGGGCCGGCTCCGGCCTTC.

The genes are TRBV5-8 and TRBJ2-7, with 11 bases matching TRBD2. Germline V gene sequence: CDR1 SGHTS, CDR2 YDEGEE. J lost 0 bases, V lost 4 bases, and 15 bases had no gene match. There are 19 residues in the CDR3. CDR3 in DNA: TGTGCCAGCAGCCGACGACTGACTAGCGGGATTCTTAGCTCCTACGAGCAGTACTTC. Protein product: CASSRRLTSGILSSYEQYF. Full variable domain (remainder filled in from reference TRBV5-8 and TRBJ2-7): EAGVTQSPTHLIKTRGQQATLRCSPISGHTSVYWYQQALGLGLQFLLWYDEGEERNRGNFPPRFSGRQFPNYSSELNVNALELEDSALYLCASSRRLTSGILSSYEQYFGPGTRLTVT.

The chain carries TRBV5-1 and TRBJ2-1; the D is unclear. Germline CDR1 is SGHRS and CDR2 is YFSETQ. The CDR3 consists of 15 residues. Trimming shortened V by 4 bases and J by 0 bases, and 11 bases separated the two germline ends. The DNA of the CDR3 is TGCGCCAGCAGCCCTAGGCCGAGCTCCTACAATGAGCAGTTCTTC. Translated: CASSPRPSSYNEQFF.

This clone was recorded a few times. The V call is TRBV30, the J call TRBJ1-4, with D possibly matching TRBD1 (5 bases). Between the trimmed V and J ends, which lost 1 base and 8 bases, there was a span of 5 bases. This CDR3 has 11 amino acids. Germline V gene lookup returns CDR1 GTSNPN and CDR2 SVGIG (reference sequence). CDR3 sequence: CAWSDREKLFF. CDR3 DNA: TGTGCCTGGAGTGACAGGGAAAAACTGTTTTTT. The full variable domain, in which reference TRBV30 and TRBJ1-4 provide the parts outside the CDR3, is SQTIHQWPATLVQPVGSPLSLECTVEGTSNPNLYWYRQAAGRGLQLLFYSVGIGQISSEVPQNLSASRPQDRQFILSSKKLLLSDSGFYLCAWSDREKLFFGSGTQLSVL.

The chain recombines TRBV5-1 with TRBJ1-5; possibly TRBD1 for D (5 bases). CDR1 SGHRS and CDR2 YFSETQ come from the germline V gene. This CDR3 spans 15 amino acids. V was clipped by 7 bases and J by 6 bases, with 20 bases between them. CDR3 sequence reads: CASPQPGQGGQPQHF. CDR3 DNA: TGCGCCAGCCCACAACCCGGGCAGGGTGGTCAGCCCCAGCATTTT.

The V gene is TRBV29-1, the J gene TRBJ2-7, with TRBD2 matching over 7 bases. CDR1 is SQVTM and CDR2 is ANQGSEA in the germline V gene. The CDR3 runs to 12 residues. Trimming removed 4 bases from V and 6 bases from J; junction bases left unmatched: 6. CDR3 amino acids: CSVAAGEAEQYF. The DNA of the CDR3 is TGCAGCGTTGCTGCGGGGGAGGCCGAGCAGTACTTC.

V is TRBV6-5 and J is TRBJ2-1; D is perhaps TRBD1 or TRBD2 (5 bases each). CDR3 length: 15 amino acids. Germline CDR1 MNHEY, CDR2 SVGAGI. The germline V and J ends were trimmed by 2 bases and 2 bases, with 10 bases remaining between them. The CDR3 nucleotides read TGTGCCAGCAGTTACGGGACCTCCACCTACAATGAGCAGTTCTTC. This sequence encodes CASSYGTSTYNEQFF.

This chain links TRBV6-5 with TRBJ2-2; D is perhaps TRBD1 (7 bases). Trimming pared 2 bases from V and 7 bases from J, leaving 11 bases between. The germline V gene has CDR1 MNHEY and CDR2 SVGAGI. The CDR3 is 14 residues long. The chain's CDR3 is CASSYAGGNGELFF. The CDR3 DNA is TGTGCCAGCAGTTACGCAGGGGGGAACGGGGAGCTGTTTTTT.

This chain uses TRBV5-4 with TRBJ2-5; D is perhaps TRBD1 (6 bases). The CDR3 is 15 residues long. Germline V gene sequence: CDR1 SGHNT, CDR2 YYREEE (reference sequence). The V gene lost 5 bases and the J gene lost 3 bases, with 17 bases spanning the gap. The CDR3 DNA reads TGTGCCAGCAGTTCTAGGACAGTGGGGGAAGAGACCCAGTACTTC. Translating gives CASSSRTVGEETQYF.

The CDR3 here is CARIDSMNTEAFF. The CDR3 nucleotides read TGTGCCCGTATAGACAGCATGAACACTGAAGCTTTCTTT. The chain is built from TRBV30 and TRBJ1-1; the D gene is possibly TRBD1 (5 bases). The germline V gene encodes CDR1 GTSNPN and CDR2 SVGIG (reference sequence). This CDR3 region has 13 residues. V was cut by 8 bases and J by 0 bases, with 13 bases left in between.

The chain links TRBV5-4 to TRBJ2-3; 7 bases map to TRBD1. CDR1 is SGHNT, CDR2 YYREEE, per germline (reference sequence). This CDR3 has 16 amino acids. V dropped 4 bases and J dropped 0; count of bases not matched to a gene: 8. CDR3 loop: CASSEPGQSSTDTQYF. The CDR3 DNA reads TGTGCCAGCAGCGAGCCGGGACAGTCTAGCACAGATACGCAGTATTTT.

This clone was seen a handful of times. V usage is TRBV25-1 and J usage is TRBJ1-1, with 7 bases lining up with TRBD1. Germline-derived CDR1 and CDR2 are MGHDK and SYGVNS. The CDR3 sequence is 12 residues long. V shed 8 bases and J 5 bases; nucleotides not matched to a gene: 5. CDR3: CASGDSGTEAFF. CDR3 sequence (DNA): TGTGCCAGCGGGGACAGCGGGACTGAAGCTTTCTTT.

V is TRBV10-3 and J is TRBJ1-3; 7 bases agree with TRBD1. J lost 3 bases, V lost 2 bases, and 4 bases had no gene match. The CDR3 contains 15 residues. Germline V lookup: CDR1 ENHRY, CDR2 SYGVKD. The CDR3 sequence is CAISEKAGGGNTIYF. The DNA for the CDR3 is TGTGCCATCAGTGAGAAGGCAGGGGGTGGAAACACCATATATTTT.

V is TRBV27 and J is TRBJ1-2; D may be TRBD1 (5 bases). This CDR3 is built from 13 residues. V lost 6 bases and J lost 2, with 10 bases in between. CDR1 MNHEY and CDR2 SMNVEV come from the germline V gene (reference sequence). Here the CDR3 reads CASSQTENYGYTF. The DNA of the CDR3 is TGTGCCAGCAGCCAGACAGAAAACTATGGCTACACCTTC.

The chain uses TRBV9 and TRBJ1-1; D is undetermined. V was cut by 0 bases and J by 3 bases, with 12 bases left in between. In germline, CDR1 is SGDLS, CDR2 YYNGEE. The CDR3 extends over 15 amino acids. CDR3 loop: CASSVGAPGYTEAFF. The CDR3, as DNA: TGTGCCAGCAGCGTAGGAGCCCCGGGGTACACTGAAGCTTTCTTT.

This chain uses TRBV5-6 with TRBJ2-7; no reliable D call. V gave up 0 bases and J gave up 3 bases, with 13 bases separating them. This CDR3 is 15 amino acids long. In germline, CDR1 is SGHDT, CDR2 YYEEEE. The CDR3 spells CASSLARDKLYEQYF. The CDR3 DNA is TGTGCCAGCAGCTTGGCCCGTGACAAGCTCTACGAGCAGTACTTC.

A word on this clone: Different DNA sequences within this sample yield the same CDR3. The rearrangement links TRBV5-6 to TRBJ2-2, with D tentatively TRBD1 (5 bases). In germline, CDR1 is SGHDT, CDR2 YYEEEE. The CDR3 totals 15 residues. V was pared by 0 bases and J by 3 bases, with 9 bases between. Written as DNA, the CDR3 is TGTGCCAGCAGCTTGGTCCAGGGCGACACCGGGGAGCTGTTTTTT. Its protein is CASSLVQGDTGELFF.

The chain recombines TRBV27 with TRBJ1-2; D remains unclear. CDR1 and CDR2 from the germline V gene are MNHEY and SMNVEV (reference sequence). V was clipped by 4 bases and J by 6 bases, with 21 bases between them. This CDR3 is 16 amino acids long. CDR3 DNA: TGTGCCAGCAGTTCCCGGACCGGGTATAAGGTCGATGGCTACACCTTC. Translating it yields CASSSRTGYKVDGYTF.

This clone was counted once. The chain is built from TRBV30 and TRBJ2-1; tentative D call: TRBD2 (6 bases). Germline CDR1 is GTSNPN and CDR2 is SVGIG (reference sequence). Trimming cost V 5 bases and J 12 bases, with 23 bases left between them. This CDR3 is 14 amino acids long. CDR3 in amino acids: CAWGLSATSQWQFF. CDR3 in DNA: TGTGCCTGGGGCCTGAGTGCGACTAGTCAATGGCAGTTCTTC.